Shown below are 18 T cell receptor beta chains from a single sample sequenced in a study of PD-1 blockade in classical Hodgkin lymphoma. Following autologous stem cell transplantation, relapse occurred in every patient, and exposure to brentuximab vedotin varied. This table comes from immunoSEQ multiplex PCR, and its TCRdb copy is limited to in-frame clones, with some not included. This table has about 110,000 clones, roughly nine tenths appearing once. The source material was peripheral blood mononuclear cells (PBMCs), sampled before the second cycle of nivolumab. These receptors originate from a human donor with classical Hodgkin lymphoma.

The chain has TRBV5-5 and TRBJ2-7; D might be TRBD2 (5 bases). This CDR3 is built from 13 residues. Germline V gene lookup returns CDR1 SGHKS and CDR2 YYEKEE (reference sequence). Trimming removed 1 base at V and 5 bases at J, with 10 bases between. The CDR3 sequence: CASSLYLAHEQYF. CDR3 nucleotides: TGTGCCAGCAGCTTGTACCTAGCCCACGAGCAGTACTTC.

The V gene is TRBV25-1, the J gene TRBJ2-7; weak D call: TRBD1 (7 bases). V dropped 3 bases and J dropped 3 bases, with 18 bases sitting between them. CDR3 size: 16 residues. Germline assignment: CDR1 MGHDK and CDR2 SYGVNS. The DNA for the CDR3 is TGTGCCAGCAGTGATTTCGTGGGGCAGGGGGGCTACGAGCAGTACTTC. This codes for CASSDFVGQGGYEQYF.

The J gene is TRBJ2-7, the V gene TRBV5-5, with D unclear. This CDR3 spans 11 amino acids. V dropped 1 base and J dropped 4 bases, with 3 bases sitting between them. CDR1 SGHKS and CDR2 YYEKEE come from the germline V gene (reference sequence). The CDR3 protein is CASSLWYEQYF. CDR3 coding DNA: TGTGCCAGCAGCTTGTGGTACGAGCAGTACTTC.

The chain uses TRBV4-3 and TRBJ2-3; no clear D gene. V was pared by 0 bases and J by 11 bases, with 15 bases between. Germline CDR1 is LGHNA and CDR2 is YSLEER. CDR3 length equals 14 residues. DNA for the CDR3: TGCGCCAGCAGCCAAGAATCTCGGCCTTTTGGGCAGTATTTT. Protein product: CASSQESRPFGQYF.

The rearrangement joins TRBV9 to TRBJ2-7; a possible D gene is TRBD2 (6 bases). Trimming stripped 0 bases from V and 4 bases from J, with 14 bases between. CDR1 is SGDLS and CDR2 is YYNGEE in the germline V gene. This CDR3 contains 15 residues. The CDR3 spells CASSVEWDGRYEQYF. The CDR3 region has the DNA TGTGCCAGCAGCGTAGAATGGGACGGGAGATACGAGCAGTACTTC. Looking up the rest from reference TRBV9 and TRBJ2-7 gives the full variable domain: DSGVTQTPKHLITATGQRVTLRCSPRSGDLSVYWYQQSLDQGLQFLIQYYNGEERAKGNILERFSAQQFPDLHSELNLSSLELGDSALYFCASSVEWDGRYEQYFGPGTRLTVT.

J is TRBJ2-3 and V is TRBV5-5, with 9 nucleotides matching TRBD1. Germline CDR1 SGHKS, CDR2 YYEKEE (reference sequence). Trimming took 3 bases from V and 3 from J; bases not matched to a gene: 8. CDR3 length: 16 amino acids. This CDR3 is CASSSAGTGLTDTQYF. For the CDR3, the DNA is TGTGCCAGCAGCTCCGCCGGGACAGGGTTAACAGATACGCAGTATTTT.

The DNA for the CDR3 is TGTGCCAGCAGTTACTCGACGGGAGGTACTAATGAAAAACTGTTTTTT. Amino acid sequence: CASSYSTGGTNEKLFF. The genes are TRBV6-5 and TRBJ1-4; D is unclear. This CDR3 region has 16 residues. V lost 0 bases, J lost 2 bases, and 10 bases lay in between. Germline V gene lookup returns CDR1 MNHEY and CDR2 SVGAGI.

The chain couples TRBV27 to TRBJ2-7, with 8 bases lining up with TRBD1. J lost 2 bases, V lost 6 bases, and 3 bases had no gene match. The CDR3 extends over 13 amino acids. Germline CDR1 and CDR2: MNHEY and SMNVEV (reference sequence). The CDR3 DNA sequence: TGTGCCAGCAGCCGGACAGGGACCTACGAGCAGTACTTC. Protein sequence: CASSRTGTYEQYF.

The chain links TRBV2 to TRBJ1-1; TRBD1 aligns across 9 bases. CDR1 is SNHLY, CDR2 FYNNEI, per germline. The CDR3 covers 13 residues. The V gene end was trimmed by 5 bases and the J gene end by 12 bases; junction bases not matched to a gene: 10. This chain's CDR3 is CASSIQPGQGSFF. DNA of the CDR3: TGTGCCAGCAGTATCCAACCGGGACAGGGCTCTTTCTTT.

In this sample, this clone turned up once. The CDR3 protein is CATSRDQGTDTQYF. The DNA for the CDR3 is TGTGCCACCAGCAGAGATCAAGGCACAGATACGCAGTATTTT. The chain joins TRBV15 to TRBJ2-3; no clear D. CDR1 and CDR2 (germline): LNHNV, YYDKDF (reference sequence). Deletions cut 0 bases from V and 1 base from J, with 5 bases between. The CDR3 runs to 14 residues.

This chain links TRBV7-9 with TRBJ1-4; no definite D call. The CDR3 runs 16 residues. The germline V gene has CDR1 SEHNR and CDR2 FQNEAQ (reference sequence). Trimming cost V 0 bases and J 3 bases, with 11 bases left between them. CDR3 coding DNA: TGTGCCAGCAGCTTAGCGCGCATCAAGGCTAATGAAAAACTGTTTTTT. Translating it yields CASSLARIKANEKLFF.

V is TRBV7-9 and J is TRBJ2-2; 7 bases align to TRBD1. After removal of 5 bases from V and 4 bases from J, the junction contained 7 bases not matched to a gene. The germline gives CDR1 SEHNR, CDR2 FQNEAQ (reference sequence). This CDR3 region has 15 residues. In nucleotides, the CDR3 is TGTGCCAGCAGCCCTAGGCGACAGGGCACCGGGGAGCTGTTTTTT. Protein product: CASSPRRQGTGELFF.

The V call is TRBV28, the J call TRBJ1-1, with 8 positions matching TRBD1. The CDR3 contains 16 residues. With 5 bases clipped from V and 1 base from J, the junction kept 9 bases outside the gene matches. CDR1 MDHEN and CDR2 SYDVKM come from the germline V gene. This CDR3 reads CASSASGGTGNTEAFF. The CDR3 nucleotides read TGTGCCAGCAGTGCCTCCGGAGGGACAGGGAACACTGAAGCTTTCTTT. The whole variable domain, filled in from reference TRBV28 and TRBJ1-1, reads DVKVTQSSRYLVKRTGEKVFLECVQDMDHENMFWYRQDPGLGLRLIYFSYDVKMKEKGDIPEGYSVSREKKERFSLILESASTNQTSMYLCASSASGGTGNTEAFFGQGTRLTVV.

To note about this clone: The same CDR3 is also encoded by other DNA sequences in this sample. V gene TRBV6-5 combines with J gene TRBJ1-2; D is uncertain. In germline, CDR1 is MNHEY, CDR2 SVGAGI. Trimming shortened V by 2 bases and J by 4 bases, and 5 bases separated the two germline ends. This CDR3 contains 12 residues. The CDR3 DNA reads as TGTGCCAGCAGTTACGGAGGCTATGGCTACACCTTC. This translates into CASSYGGYGYTF.

This chain links TRBV19 with TRBJ2-1; D is unclear. V shed 5 bases and J shed 10 bases, with 18 bases lying between them. Germline lookup yields CDR1 LNHDA and CDR2 SQIVND (reference sequence). This CDR3 has 14 residues. The CDR3 spells CASSLRTASREQFF. CDR3 bases: TGTGCCAGTAGTCTCAGAACGGCTTCCAGAGAGCAGTTCTTC.

This clone was detected only once. Here the CDR3 reads CASSEPGLGGYEQYF. CDR3 DNA sequence: TGTGCCAGCAGTGAGCCCGGGCTCGGGGGCTACGAGCAGTACTTC. V gene TRBV25-1 combines with J gene TRBJ2-7; tentatively, D is TRBD2 (6 bases). The CDR3 is 15 amino acids. CDR1 MGHDK and CDR2 SYGVNS come from the germline V gene. V was shortened by 3 bases and J by 3 bases, with 15 bases between the two germline ends.

The rearrangement joins TRBV19 to TRBJ1-5; D is perhaps TRBD1 (6 bases). The CDR3 is made up of 18 amino acids. The V and J ends lost 6 bases and 0 bases respectively, with 21 bases between them. Germline CDR1 reads LNHDA; CDR2 reads SQIVND (reference sequence). The CDR3: CASRGATAPSYSNQPQHF. Written as DNA, the CDR3 is TGTGCCAGTAGGGGGGCGACAGCACCCTCTTATAGCAATCAGCCCCAGCATTTT.

This rearrangement joins TRBV6-5 to TRBJ2-4; no definite D call. The V gene's germline CDR1 is MNHEY and CDR2 SVGAGI. The CDR3 has 14 amino acids. V was trimmed by 6 bases and J by 6 bases, leaving 15 bases between them. The CDR3 nucleotides read TGTGCCAGCAGCCCCGGCCACGCATCAAACATTCAGTACTTC. It is translated as CASSPGHASNIQYF.